The entry that follows covers one T cell receptor (beta chain) sequence. Its specificity is not known. Per the germline V gene, CDR1 is SGHRS and CDR2 is YFSETQ. Between the trimmed V and J ends, which lost 3 bases and 0 bases, there was a span of 16 bases. The CDR3 length is 16 residues. This record belongs to a study of persistence of HIV-infected CD4 T cells. Study overall: Donors had been on suppressive ART for a median of around 8 years.

Anti-CD3/anti-CD28 beads served as a nonspecific positive control stimulus. Sorting of responding CD4+ T cells relied on upregulated CD40 ligand together with CD69. Donors had undetectable plasma HIV-1 RNA, under 50 copies/mL, for 4+ years. Donors had CD4+ T cell counts above 400 cells/uL and were CMV-seropositive. Sequencing used immunoSEQ version 4 in survey mode. Sequencing was performed with immunoSEQ multiplex PCR; in TCRdb, only in-frame clones are kept and a portion is missing. The sample carries 45,000 or so clones, just under 90% recorded once. The genes are TRBV5-1 and TRBJ2-7; D not certain. The sample here was CD4+ T cells sorted from PBMCs after roughly 17-hour stimulation, taken from a patient who received antiretroviral therapy. This receptor was identified in an adult woman with HIV who was CMV-seropositive. CDR3 loop: CASSSGIADGSYEQYF. DNA for the CDR3: TGCGCCAGCAGCTCAGGAATAGCTGACGGCTCCTACGAGCAGTACTTC.